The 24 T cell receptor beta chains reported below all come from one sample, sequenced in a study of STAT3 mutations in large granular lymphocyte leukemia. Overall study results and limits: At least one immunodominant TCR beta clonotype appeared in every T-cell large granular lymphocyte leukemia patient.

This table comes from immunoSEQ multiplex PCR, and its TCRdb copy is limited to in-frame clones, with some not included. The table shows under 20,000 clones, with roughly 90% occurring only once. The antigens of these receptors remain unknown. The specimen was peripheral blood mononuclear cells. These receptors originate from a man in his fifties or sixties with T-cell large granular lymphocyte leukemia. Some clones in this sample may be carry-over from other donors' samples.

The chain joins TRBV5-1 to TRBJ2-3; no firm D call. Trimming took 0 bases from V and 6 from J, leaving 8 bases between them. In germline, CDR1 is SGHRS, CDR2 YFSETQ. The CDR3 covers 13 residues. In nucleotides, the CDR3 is TGCGCCAGCAGCTTGGGGGTGGAGGATACGCAGTATTTT. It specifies CASSLGVEDTQYF.

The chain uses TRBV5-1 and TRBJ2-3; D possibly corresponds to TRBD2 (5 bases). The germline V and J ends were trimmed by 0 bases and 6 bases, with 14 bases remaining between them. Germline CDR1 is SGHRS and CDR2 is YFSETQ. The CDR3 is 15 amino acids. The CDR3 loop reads CASSLGLSTGDTQYF. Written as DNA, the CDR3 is TGCGCCAGCAGCTTGGGACTATCGACGGGGGATACGCAGTATTTT.

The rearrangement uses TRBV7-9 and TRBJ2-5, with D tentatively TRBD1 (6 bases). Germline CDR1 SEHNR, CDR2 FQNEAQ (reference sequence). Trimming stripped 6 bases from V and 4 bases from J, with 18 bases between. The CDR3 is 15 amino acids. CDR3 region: CASRKTGQSAETQYF. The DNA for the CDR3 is TGTGCCAGCAGAAAAACAGGGCAGTCCGCAGAGACCCAGTACTTC.

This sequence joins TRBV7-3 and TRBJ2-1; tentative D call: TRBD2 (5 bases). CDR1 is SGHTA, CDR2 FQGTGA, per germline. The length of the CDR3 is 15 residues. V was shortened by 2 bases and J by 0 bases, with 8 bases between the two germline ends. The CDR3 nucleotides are TGTGCCAGCAGCTTATCCCGGGACTCCTACAATGAGCAGTTCTTC. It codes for CASSLSRDSYNEQFF. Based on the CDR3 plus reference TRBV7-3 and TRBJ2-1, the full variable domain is GAGVSQTPSNKVTEKGKYVELRCDPISGHTALYWYRQSLGQGPEFLIYFQGTGAADDSGLPNDRFFAVRPEGSVSTLKIQRTERGDSAVYLCASSLSRDSYNEQFFGPGTRLTVL.

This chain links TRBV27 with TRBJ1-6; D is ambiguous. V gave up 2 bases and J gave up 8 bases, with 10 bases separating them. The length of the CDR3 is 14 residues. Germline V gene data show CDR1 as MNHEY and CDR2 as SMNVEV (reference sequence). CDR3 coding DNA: TGTGCCAGCAGTTTAGCGAGGGAGGATTCACCCCTCCACTTT. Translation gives CASSLAREDSPLHF.

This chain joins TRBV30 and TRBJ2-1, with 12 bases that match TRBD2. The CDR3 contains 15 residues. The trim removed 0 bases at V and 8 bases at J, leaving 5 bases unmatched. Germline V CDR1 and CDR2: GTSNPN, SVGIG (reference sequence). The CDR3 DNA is TGTGCCTGGAGTGTACTAGGACTAGCGGGATATGAGCAGTTCTTC. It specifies CAWSVLGLAGYEQFF.

The CDR3 region is CAISGVSGRVTGELFF. CDR3 nucleotides: TGTGCCATCAGTGGAGTGAGCGGGAGGGTCACCGGGGAGCTGTTTTTT. The chain employs TRBV10-3 and TRBJ2-2; 10 bases line up with TRBD2. V shed 4 bases and J 4 bases; nucleotides not matched to a gene: 6. The CDR3 is 16 residues long. In germline, CDR1 is ENHRY, CDR2 SYGVKD.

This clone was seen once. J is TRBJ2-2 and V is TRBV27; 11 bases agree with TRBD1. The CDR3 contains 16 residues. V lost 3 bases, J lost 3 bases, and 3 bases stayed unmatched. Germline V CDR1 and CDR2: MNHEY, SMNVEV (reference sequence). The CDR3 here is CASSFWDRGDTGELFF. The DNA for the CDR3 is TGTGCCAGCAGTTTCTGGGACAGGGGGGACACCGGGGAGCTGTTTTTT.

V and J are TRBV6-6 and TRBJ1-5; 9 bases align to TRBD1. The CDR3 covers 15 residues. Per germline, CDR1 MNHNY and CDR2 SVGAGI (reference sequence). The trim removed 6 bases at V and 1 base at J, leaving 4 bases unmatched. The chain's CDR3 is CASSPGTGSNQPQHF. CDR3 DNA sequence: TGTGCCAGCAGCCCCGGGACAGGGAGCAATCAGCCCCAGCATTTT.

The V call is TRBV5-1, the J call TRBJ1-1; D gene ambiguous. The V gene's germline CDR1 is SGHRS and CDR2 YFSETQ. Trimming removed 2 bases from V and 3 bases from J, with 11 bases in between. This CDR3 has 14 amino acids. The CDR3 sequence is CASSFTPGDTEAFF. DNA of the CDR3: TGCGCCAGCAGCTTTACTCCCGGGGACACTGAAGCTTTCTTT.

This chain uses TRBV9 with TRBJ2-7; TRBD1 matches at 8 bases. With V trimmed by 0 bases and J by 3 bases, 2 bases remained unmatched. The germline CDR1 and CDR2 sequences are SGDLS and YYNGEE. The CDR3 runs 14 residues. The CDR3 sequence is CASSVGQGNYEQYF. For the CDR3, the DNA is TGTGCCAGCAGCGTAGGACAGGGGAACTACGAGCAGTACTTC.

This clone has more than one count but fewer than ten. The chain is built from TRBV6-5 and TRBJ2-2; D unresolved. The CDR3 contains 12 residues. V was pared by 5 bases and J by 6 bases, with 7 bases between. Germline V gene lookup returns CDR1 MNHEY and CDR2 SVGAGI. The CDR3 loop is CASSQRPGELFF. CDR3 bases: TGTGCCAGCAGTCAAAGACCCGGGGAGCTGTTTTTT.

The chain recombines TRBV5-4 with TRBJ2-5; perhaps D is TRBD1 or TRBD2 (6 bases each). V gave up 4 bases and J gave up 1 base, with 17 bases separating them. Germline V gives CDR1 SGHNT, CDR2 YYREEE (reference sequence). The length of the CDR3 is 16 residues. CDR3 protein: CASSPEGGRFQETQYF. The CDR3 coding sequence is TGTGCCAGCAGCCCGGAAGGGGGGCGATTCCAAGAGACCCAGTACTTC.

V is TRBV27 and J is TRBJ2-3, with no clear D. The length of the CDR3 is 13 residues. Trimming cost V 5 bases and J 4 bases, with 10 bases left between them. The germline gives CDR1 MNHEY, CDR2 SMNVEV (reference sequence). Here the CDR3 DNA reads TGTGCCAGCAGTCCCCAGAGTTCAGATACGCAGTATTTT. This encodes CASSPQSSDTQYF.

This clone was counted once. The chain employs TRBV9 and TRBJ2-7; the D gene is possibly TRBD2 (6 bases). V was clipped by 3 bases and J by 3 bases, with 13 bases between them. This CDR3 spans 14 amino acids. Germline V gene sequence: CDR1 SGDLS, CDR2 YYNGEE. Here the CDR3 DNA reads TGTGCCAGCAGCGCTGGGACTCAAGGCTACGAGCAGTACTTC. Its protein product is CASSAGTQGYEQYF. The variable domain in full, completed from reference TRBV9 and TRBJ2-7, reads DSGVTQTPKHLITATGQRVTLRCSPRSGDLSVYWYQQSLDQGLQFLIQYYNGEERAKGNILERFSAQQFPDLHSELNLSSLELGDSALYFCASSAGTQGYEQYFGPGTRLTVT.

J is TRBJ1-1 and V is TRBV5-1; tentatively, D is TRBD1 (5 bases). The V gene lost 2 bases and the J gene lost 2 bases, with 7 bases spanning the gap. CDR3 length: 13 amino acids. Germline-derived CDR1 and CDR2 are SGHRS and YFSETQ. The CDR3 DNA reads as TGCGCCAGCAGCTTAGGGGAAAACACTGAAGCTTTCTTT. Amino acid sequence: CASSLGENTEAFF.

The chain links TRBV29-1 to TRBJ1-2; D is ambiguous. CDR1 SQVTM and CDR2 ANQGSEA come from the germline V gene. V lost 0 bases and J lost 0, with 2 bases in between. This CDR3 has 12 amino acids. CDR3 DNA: TGCAGCGTTGAAGACACTAACTATGGCTACACCTTC. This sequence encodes CSVEDTNYGYTF. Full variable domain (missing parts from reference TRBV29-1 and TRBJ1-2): SAVISQKPSRDICQRGTSLTIQCQVDSQVTMMFWYRQQPGQSLTLIATANQGSEATYESGFVIDKFPISRPNLTFSTLTVSNMSPEDSSIYLCSVEDTNYGYTFGSGTRLTVV.

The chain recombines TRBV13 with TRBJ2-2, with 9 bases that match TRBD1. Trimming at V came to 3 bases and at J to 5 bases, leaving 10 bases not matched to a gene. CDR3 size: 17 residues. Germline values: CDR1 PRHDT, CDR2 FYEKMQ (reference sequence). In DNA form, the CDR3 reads TGTGCCAGCAGCTTGGGCCTTACAGGGGGCCTGACCGGGGAGCTGTTTTTT. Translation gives CASSLGLTGGLTGELFF. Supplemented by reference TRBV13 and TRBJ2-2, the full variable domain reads AAGVIQSPRHLIKEKRETATLKCYPIPRHDTVYWYQQGPGQDPQFLISFYEKMQSDKGSIPDRFSAQQFSDYHSELNMSSLELGDSALYFCASSLGLTGGLTGELFFGEGSRLTVL.

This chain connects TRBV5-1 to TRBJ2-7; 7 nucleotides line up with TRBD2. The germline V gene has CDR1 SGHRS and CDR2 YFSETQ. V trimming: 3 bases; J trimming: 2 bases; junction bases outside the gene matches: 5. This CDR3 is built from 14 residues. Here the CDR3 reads CASSSFREAYEQYF. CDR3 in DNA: TGCGCCAGCAGCTCGTTCCGGGAGGCCTACGAGCAGTACTTC.

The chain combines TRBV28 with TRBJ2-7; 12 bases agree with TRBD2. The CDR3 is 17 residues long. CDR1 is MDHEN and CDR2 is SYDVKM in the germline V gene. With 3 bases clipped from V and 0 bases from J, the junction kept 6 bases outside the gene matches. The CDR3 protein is CASSFGTSGPSSYEQYF. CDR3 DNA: TGTGCCAGCAGTTTTGGGACTAGCGGGCCCAGCTCCTACGAGCAGTACTTC. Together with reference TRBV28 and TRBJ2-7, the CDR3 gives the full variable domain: DVKVTQSSRYLVKRTGEKVFLECVQDMDHENMFWYRQDPGLGLRLIYFSYDVKMKEKGDIPEGYSVSREKKERFSLILESASTNQTSMYLCASSFGTSGPSSYEQYFGPGTRLTVT.

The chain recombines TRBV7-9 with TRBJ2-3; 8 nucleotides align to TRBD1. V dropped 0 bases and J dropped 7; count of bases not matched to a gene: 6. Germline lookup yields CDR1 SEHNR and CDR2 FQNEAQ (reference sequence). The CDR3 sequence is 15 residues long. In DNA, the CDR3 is TGTGCCAGCAGCTTAGCGACAGGGGAAGGTCATACGCAGTATTTT. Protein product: CASSLATGEGHTQYF. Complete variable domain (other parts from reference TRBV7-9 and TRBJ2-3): DTGVSQNPRHKITKRGQNVTFRCDPISEHNRLYWYRQTLGQGPEFLTYFQNEAQLEKSRLLSDRFSAERPKGSFSTLEIQRTEQGDSAMYLCASSLATGEGHTQYFGPGTRLTVL.

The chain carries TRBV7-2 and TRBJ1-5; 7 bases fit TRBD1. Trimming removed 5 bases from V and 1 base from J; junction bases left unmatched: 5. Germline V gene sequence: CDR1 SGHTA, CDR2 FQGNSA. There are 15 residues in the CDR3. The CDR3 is CASSPQGMSNQPQHF. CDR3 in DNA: TGTGCCAGCAGCCCACAGGGGATGAGCAATCAGCCCCAGCATTTT.

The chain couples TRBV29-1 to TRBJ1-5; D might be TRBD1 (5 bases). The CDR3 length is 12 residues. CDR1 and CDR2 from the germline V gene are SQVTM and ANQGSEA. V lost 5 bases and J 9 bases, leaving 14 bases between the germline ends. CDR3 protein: CSVRDGQLPQHF. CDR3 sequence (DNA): TGCAGCGTTCGGGACGGTCAATTGCCCCAGCATTTT. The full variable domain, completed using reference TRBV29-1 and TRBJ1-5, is SAVISQKPSRDICQRGTSLTIQCQVDSQVTMMFWYRQQPGQSLTLIATANQGSEATYESGFVIDKFPISRPNLTFSTLTVSNMSPEDSSIYLCSVRDGQLPQHFGDGTRLSIL.

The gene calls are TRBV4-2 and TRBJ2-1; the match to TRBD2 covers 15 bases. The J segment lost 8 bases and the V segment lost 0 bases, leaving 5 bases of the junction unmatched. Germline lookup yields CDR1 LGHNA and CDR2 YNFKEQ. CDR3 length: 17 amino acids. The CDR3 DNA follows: TGTGCCAGCAGCCAAGATCGGACTAGCGGGAGGGCGGATGAGCAGTTCTTC. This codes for CASSQDRTSGRADEQFF.